This T cell receptor beta chain was identified during a study of shared clonotypes between healthy human individuals. About the research overall: Donor composition was a couple of women and three men, aged 18 to 49.

DNA at roughly 0.2 ug, around 30,000 T cell genomes, went into sorted-subset replicate PCRs. Assay: immunoSEQ multiplex PCR; the TCRdb copy retains only in-frame clones and omits some. The table includes 2 million or so clones, 85% to 95% detected once. All of the donors resided in Nashville, Tennessee, and each was a Caucasian adult. This CDR3 is 15 amino acids long. Unmatched junction bases numbered 8, after V lost 6 bases and J lost 2 bases. Germline V gives CDR1 MNHEY, CDR2 SVGAGI. The specimen sequenced was naive CD4+ T cells sorted from blood. Subset in this sample: CD45RA+ positively selected. The TCR originated in a man aged 18 to 30 in good health. This chain links TRBV6-5 with TRBJ2-7; TRBD2 agrees at 9 bases. CDR3 in DNA: TGTGCCAGCAGCCGCTGGACTAGCGCTGCCTACGAGCAGTACTTC. Translation: CASSRWTSAAYEQYF.